These T cell receptor beta chains were read from a single sample in a study of CD4+ T cells in melanoma. Some clones are missing from TCRdb's copy, which holds only in-frame ones; the method was immunoSEQ multiplex PCR. This table holds about 55,000 clones, 60% to 75% found once. Specimen: tumor tissue. The receptor set was obtained from a human donor with melanoma. The CDR3 runs from the conserved cysteine through the conserved F or W. D genes are given only for firm matches. Size tells how often a clone was seen (once, few, many) or the class of an expanded clone, and some rows leave it out.

V gene	D gene	J gene	CDR3 length	clone size	CDR3 DNA	CDR3 protein
TRBV19	-	TRBJ1-5	13	once	TGTGCCAGTAGTGGTACGGGGTATCAGCCCCAGCATTTT	CASSGTGYQPQHF
TRBV7-9	-	TRBJ2-1	10	-	TGTGCCAGCGGCAACAATGAGCAGTTCTTC	CASGNNEQFF
TRBV7-6	-	TRBJ1-1	13	-	TGTGCCAGCAGCCAGGAGAAGGGCACTGAAGCTTTCTTT	CASSQEKGTEAFF
TRBV9	-	TRBJ1-1	14	many	TGTGCCAGCAGCCCGTCCGGGGTGAACACTGAAGCTTTCTTT	CASSPSGVNTEAFF
TRBV7-2	TRBD2	TRBJ2-3	15	-	TGTGCCAGCAGCTTAGGGGCGGGGGGGACAGATACGCAGTATTTT	CASSLGAGGTDTQYF
TRBV9	-	TRBJ2-4	17	-	TGTGCCAGCAGCTCTCGAGGAGGGGCAGGGGCCAAAAACATTCAGTACTTC	CASSSRGGAGAKNIQYF
TRBV20-1	-	TRBJ2-1	9	-	TGCAGTGCAAGCAATGAGCAGTTCTTC	CSASNEQFF
TRBV19	TRBD1	TRBJ2-7	14	-	TGTGCCAGTAGAGGGACAGGCCTCTCCTACGAGCAGTACTTC	CASRGTGLSYEQYF
TRBV9	-	TRBJ1-3	17	many	TGTGCCAGCAGCGTAGGGTCGGGACAAGGAACGGGAAACACCATATATTTT	CASSVGSGQGTGNTIYF
TRBV7-3	-	TRBJ2-3	13	-	TGTGCCAGCAGCCGCCTCAACACAGATACGCAGTATTTT	CASSRLNTDTQYF
TRBV7-2	-	TRBJ2-1	15	-	TGTGCCAGCAGCTCGGGCCGGGGGTCTTACAATGAGCAGTTCTTC	CASSSGRGSYNEQFF
TRBV5-1	-	TRBJ2-7	14	few	TGCGCCAGCAGCCCCCAACGTTTCGGCTACGAGCAGTACTTC	CASSPQRFGYEQYF
TRBV5-6	-	TRBJ1-6	15	-	TGTGCCAGCAGCTTAGGCAGTCCAAGTAATTCACCCCTCCACTTT	CASSLGSPSNSPLHF
TRBV29-1	-	TRBJ1-3	15	large	TGCAGCGTTTCCGGGACGGACGACTCTGGAAACACCATATATTTT	CSVSGTDDSGNTIYF
TRBV6-5	-	TRBJ1-2	13	-	TGTGCCAGCAGTTACCAGACCGATGGAGGCTACACCTTC	CASSYQTDGGYTF
TRBV6-1	-	TRBJ2-7	8	few	TGTGCCAGCAGCAGAGAGCACTTC	CASSREHF
TRBV5-5	-	TRBJ1-2	14	few	TGTGCCAGCAGCTTGGTTGGGGGATCGCATGGCTACACCTTC	CASSLVGGSHGYTF
TRBV27	TRBD1	TRBJ1-2	16	-	TGTGCCAGCTGGCGTAGCTCTACAGGGGGCGTATATGGCTACACCTTC	CASWRSSTGGVYGYTF
TRBV9	-	TRBJ2-3	13	-	TGTGCCAGCAGCGTGGAACTTGAAGATACGCAGTATTTT	CASSVELEDTQYF
TRBV4-1	-	TRBJ2-1	16	few	TGCGCCAGCAGCCTTATTGATCCGAGCTCCTACAATGAGCAGTTCTTC	CASSLIDPSSYNEQFF
TRBV30	-	TRBJ2-2	14	-	TGTGCCCTCGGCCGCTACGCGAACACCGGGGAGCTGTTTTTT	CALGRYANTGELFF
TRBV29-1	TRBD1	TRBJ1-1	14	few	TGCAGCGTAACAGGGACAGCGGCTAACACTGAAGCTTTCTTT	CSVTGTAANTEAFF
TRBV7-9	-	TRBJ2-7	12	-	TGTGCCAGCAGCTTAGAGTTCGACCGGCAGTACTTC	CASSLEFDRQYF
TRBV28	-	TRBJ2-7	14	medium-sized	TGTGCCAGCAGTTTTTTAGGTAATACCTACGAGCAGTACTTC	CASSFLGNTYEQYF
TRBV2	-	TRBJ1-1	15	-	TGTGCCAGCAGTGAATGGGGGACTCAGAACACTGAAGCTTTCTTT	CASSEWGTQNTEAFF
TRBV9	TRBD1	TRBJ2-2	15	-	TGTGCCAGCAGCGTCGGGACAGGAGGTCCGGGGGAGCTGTTTTTT	CASSVGTGGPGELFF
TRBV6-6	TRBD1	TRBJ1-5	15	-	TGTGCCAGCAGTTACGAGGGACAGGGGGTCCAGCCCCAGCATTTT	CASSYEGQGVQPQHF
TRBV19	TRBD2	TRBJ2-2	16	-	TGTGCCAGTAGTATCTCCGCGGGGGGTGGCACCGGGGAGCTGTTTTTT	CASSISAGGGTGELFF
TRBV7-3	-	TRBJ2-2	13	-	TGTGCCAGCAGACCGGGTACCACCGGGGAGCTGTTTTTT	CASRPGTTGELFF
TRBV5-1	-	TRBJ2-2	14	-	TGCGCCAGCAGCTTGGGACACAACACCGGGGAGCTGTTTTTT	CASSLGHNTGELFF
TRBV15	TRBD1	TRBJ1-2	14	few	TGTGCCACCAGTCCGGACAGGGAGAACTATGGCTACACCTTC	CATSPDRENYGYTF
TRBV7-6	TRBD1	TRBJ2-2	17	once	TGTGCCAGCAGTTGGGAACGGGACAGGGGGTTTTCCGGGGAGCTGTTTTTT	CASSWERDRGFSGELFF
TRBV30	-	TRBJ2-4	13	-	TGTGCCTGGAGTAGGCTAGCCAAAAACATTCAGTACTTC	CAWSRLAKNIQYF
TRBV11-2	-	TRBJ1-6	15	many	TGTGCCAGCAGCTCTTGGACGGTCCGGGATTCACCCCTCCACTTT	CASSSWTVRDSPLHF
TRBV6-4	TRBD2	TRBJ2-7	12	-	TGTGCCAGCAGTTACGACGGGACTATGCAGTACTTC	CASSYDGTMQYF
TRBV27	-	TRBJ2-1	14	-	TGTGCCAGCAGTTTAGCCAGGGAGCATAATGAGCAGTTCTTC	CASSLAREHNEQFF
TRBV5-4	TRBD1	TRBJ2-7	14	-	TGTGCCAGCAGCCCGGCAACAGGGGCCGACGAGCAGTACTTC	CASSPATGADEQYF
TRBV12-5	TRBD1	TRBJ1-1	15	-	TGTGCTAGTGGTTCCCCATACAGGGGAACCACTGAAGCTTTCTTT	CASGSPYRGTTEAFF
TRBV9	TRBD2	TRBJ2-2	16	-	TGTGCCAGCAGCTTCGGGACTAGCGCTCGGAGCGGGGAGCTGTTTTTT	CASSFGTSARSGELFF
TRBV14	-	TRBJ2-4	14	-	TGTGCCAGCAGCCCGACCGGAGTCGTGGACATTCAGTACTTC	CASSPTGVVDIQYF
TRBV6-6	-	TRBJ2-7	13	-	TGTGCCAGCAGTAGAAGGCAGTCCTACGAGCAGTACTTC	CASSRRQSYEQYF
TRBV28	-	TRBJ1-5	16	-	TGTGCCACCTTGCCTGAGTTGGGGGCGCTTTATCAGCCCCAGCATTTT	CATLPELGALYQPQHF
TRBV6-6	-	TRBJ2-7	13	-	TGTGCCAGCACTTCCCCCGGGACCTACGAGCAGTACTTC	CASTSPGTYEQYF
TRBV19	-	TRBJ2-3	14	-	TGTGCCAGTAAACCTAGCTCTAGCACAGATACGCAGTATTTT	CASKPSSSTDTQYF
TRBV30	-	TRBJ1-1	15	-	TGTGCCTGGAGTGCGGAGAGGTACGGTAACACTGAAGCTTTCTTT	CAWSAERYGNTEAFF
TRBV30	-	TRBJ1-1	13	-	TGTGCCTGGAGTTCCGCGGGGAGGCAAGGGGCTTTCTTT	CAWSSAGRQGAFF